The TCR beta chain described here comes from a study of cytomegalovirus exposure and HLA in healthy donors (TCRdb year 2017). With respect to the entire study: According to an earlier analysis of several hundred of the donors, 150 million to 200 million T cells yielded 117 million unique TCR beta sequences and around 300 Gb of sequence data. About 300 gigabases of sequencing data and 78 million or so unique TCR sequences were included in an early release covering roughly 600 HLA-typed donors. Among the roughly 400 genotyped donors, approximately 81% belonged to the genetic ancestry cluster associated with self-reported Caucasian donors. The study aimed to test whether cataloging public T cell receptors could reveal signatures of past pathogen exposure. Using immunosequencing, the study profiled T cell repertoires from around 680 subjects and related those repertoires to cytomegalovirus serostatus. In addition to the first cohort of approximately 670 subjects, a separate validation cohort of 120 different subjects was used. The study combined high-throughput TCR immunosequencing, statistical association of individual TCRs with disease status, and machine learning to predict cytomegalovirus infection status. To study patterns of TCR occurrence, a later analysis re-analyzed previously published TCR beta repertoires from 666 donors and added high-resolution HLA genotyping. Rather than drawing on any new phenotypic data, the later analysis identified candidate immune exposures from TCR beta sequences and the way those sequences occurred across donors. To decide whether each TCR beta V gene segment behaved as functional or pseudogenic, an earlier analysis of approximately 590 of the donors relied on high-throughput TCR beta sequencing. Alongside the repertoire data, information on donor age, sex, ethnicity and CMV serostatus was compiled. In a later genetic analysis, genome-wide SNP genotypes for about 60% of the 666 donors were used, and that subset was treated as a discovery cohort. All discovery cohort repertoires had been generated using a single sequencing platform. Both class I and class II loci were covered by HLA typing, at four-digit resolution. Typing coverage varied by locus: roughly 629-640 donors for A, B, C, DRB1 and DQB1; about 520 for DQA1; about 570 for DPA1; some 470 for DPB1. A handful of DR-DQ haplotypes were handled as single units for association and clustering because linkage in the cohort was strong. On average, over 200,000 unique TCR beta nucleotide sequences were sequenced per donor among 398 genotyped donors of the cohort, with roughly a sixth of those sequences being non-productive.

The investigation overall reported the following: The study listed over 150 TCR beta chains as associated with cytomegalovirus. Because counts were too low, roughly 17 rarely observed V segments, including chromosome 9 orphons, were left out of the earlier analysis of 500 to 650 of the donors. At a false discovery rate of 0.05, a later analysis linked 16,000 or so TCR beta sequences to specific HLA alleles. A later genetic analysis associated a missense DCLRE1C variant with V-gene and J-gene trimming of TCR beta chains, and an independent cohort replicated the association. For the cohort, immune exposure information was limited to CMV serostatus. According to a later analysis, TCR association rates differed among HLA loci, with DRB1 alleles showing the most associated TCRs and HLA-C alleles showing the fewest. According to a later analysis, parvovirus B19, influenza, CMV and Epstein-Barr virus appeared linked to several top co-occurrence clusters. Only TCR beta chains were sequenced in this cohort, and the absence of alpha or paired-chain data limited detectable features. Compared with equally common non-associated chains, HLA-associated TCR beta chains in a later analysis were more clonally expanded and had lower generation probabilities. While some public TCRs were present in many individuals, most TCR sequences turned up only very rarely across donors. Presence/absence analyses assumed roughly uniform sequencing depth across donors, an assumption that may not hold. The classifier was reported to diagnose cytomegalovirus status with high specificity and sensitivity in both the original and validation cohorts. Because HLA typing was unavailable for some donors at each locus, only the typed subset was used in association tests. In a later analysis, most CMV-associated TCR beta chains were found to appear HLA-restricted, with HLA associations seemingly driven largely by CMV exposure. According to the authors, the approach could potentially be generalized to other disease states and immunological phenotypes. Correlated functional status among segregating V segments might be attributable to linkage disequilibrium, but an unknown experimental factor could not be ruled out. A further reported finding was that TCR beta sequences accurately predicted the HLA-A and HLA-B alleles for most subjects in the first cohort. Some IMGT-functional V segments, including TRBV6-2 and TRBV6-3, could not be told apart with the 87-base-pair reads, so those segments were excluded. A cluster of highly shared sequence variants was judged likely to be a technical artifact of the sequencing pipeline. Assigning TCR associations to individual alleles was difficult when HLA alleles, especially DR and DQ, strongly co-occurred. A later genetic analysis reported fewer N-insertions in productive TCRs among donors in an Asian-associated ancestry cluster than the roughly 700-donor mean. A few of the identified cytomegalovirus-associated TCR beta chains were confirmed in vitro to be specific for cytomegalovirus antigens. An earlier analysis of around 600 of the donors showed that most TCR beta V segments appeared in productive rearrangements either about 87% or about 30% of the time, which broadly matched IMGT annotations.

Library preparation employed the immunoSEQ multiplex PCR assay. A mixture of 60 forward primers for TCR Vbeta segments and 13 reverse primers for TCR Jbeta segments was used in the multiplex PCR. The CDR3 region of rearranged TCR beta genes was amplified from genomic DNA by a multiplex PCR assay. Amplified TCR beta libraries were sequenced as 87-base-pair reads on the Illumina HiSeq System. The authors' analysis ran thus. A later analysis counted tens of millions of unique TCR beta chains across the 670 or so repertoires, and roughly 10 million of these chains were shared by at least two donors. Raw reads were error-corrected and collapsed into unique sequences by a nearest-neighbor algorithm in which closely related sequences were merged to remove PCR and sequencing errors. CDR3 sequences were aligned to IMGT reference sequences to assign V, D and J gene segments. For a sequence to be retained, at least a six-nucleotide match to both a V gene segment and a J gene segment was required. A rearrangement counted as productive if the CDR3 had no stop codons and remained in frame with V and J, and every other rearrangement counted as non-productive. Following IMGT convention, CDR3 was defined as the stretch from the second conserved V-encoded cysteine to the conserved J-encoded phenylalanine. The earlier analysis of 450 to 750 of the donors excluded any sequence lacking an unambiguous match to a single V gene segment. In an earlier analysis of several hundred of the donors, V segments were called functional above 56.7% productive rearrangements and were called segregating when the between-donor standard deviation exceeded 5%. To diagnose cytomegalovirus status from the catalog of TCR beta chain sequences, a statistical classification framework was built. V and J gene assignment, in a later analysis, came from comparing TCR nucleotide sequences with IMGT/GENE-DB human TR gene sequences. The TCRdist pipeline was used in a later analysis to assign CDR3 sequences and most-parsimonious VDJ recombination scenarios. In a later analysis, each TCR beta chain was defined by its CDR3 amino acid sequence together with its V-gene family, and reads lacking a unique V-gene family were excluded. As a way to deal with suspected cross-contamination and a sequencing artifact, a later analysis dropped 450 to 600 nucleotide sequences that were highly shared and had low generation probability. In a later analysis, a clonal expansion index was calculated for each public chain from normalized within-repertoire ranks of inferred template counts. In a later analysis, generation probabilities were computed with a VDJ recombination model fitted to out-of-frame rearrangements, and the resulting probabilities were checked against IGoR. A later analysis scored TCR-TCR, TCR-HLA and TCR-CMV co-occurrence with hypergeometric tests, applying a repertoire-size bias correction to TCR pairs. A later analysis estimated false discovery rates by permuting HLA or CMV assignments 20 times. In a later analysis, co-occurring TCRs were grouped using DBSCAN, and TCRdist sequence similarity was added for clustering within HLA-allele-positive subsets. Repertoires with fewer than 30,000 or more than 120,000 public chains were left out of co-occurrence clustering, as were a handful of repertoires with anomalous nucleotide sharing. TCRdb stores this immuneACCESS table with in-frame sequences only. Part of the clones is absent; in the studies checked, under half of the shortfall reflects unresolved V genes, and no reason is known for the rest. The DNA was the basis for D and trimming; V, J and clone size are from that table. This sample holds around 150,000 clones; 75% to 90% were observed only once. The ten largest clonotypes hold about 4.7% of the sample.

Compared with germline, V lacks 4 bases and J lacks 2 bases; bases without a gene match: 11. Taken from the germline V gene, the CDR1 and CDR2 loops are ENHRY and SYGVKD. There are 20 amino acids in the CDR3, from cysteine to phenylalanine inclusive. Of all the DNA, just the CDR3 is kept, 60 bases in frame from base 1. Notes on this clone: Its antigen is still unknown. Per-base quality was not reported, and no clone a single base away is much larger than it.

The cohort was made up of about 610 healthy bone marrow donors. All cohort members were sampled while nominally healthy, although unrecorded immune exposures were likely present. The donor was CMV seronegative and belonged to the group of approximately 320 seronegative cohort members. Each donor provided a peripheral blood sample, and peripheral blood mononuclear cells were used for TCR beta sequencing. The Qiagen DNeasy Blood Extraction Kit was used to extract genomic DNA from the blood cell samples. Here the chain combines TRBV10-3 and TRBJ2-4, with 16 bases in between that match TRBD2. Sequences were obtained from PBMCs. The sequence was obtained from a man aged 30 to 45 in good health and CMV-seronegative. The DNA sequence is TGTGCCATCAGTGGACGACCGGGGACTAGCGGGGGGGAGACCAAAAACATTCAGTACTTC. The resulting protein is CAISGRPGTSGGETKNIQYF.